This T cell receptor (beta chain) came from a study of T cells in Graves' hyperthyroidism and ophthalmopathy. Study-wide background: Staff took peripheral blood when the initial diagnosis was made, before any treatment began.

At least ten counts were recorded for this clonotype. Amplification yielded TCR beta CDR3 regions, with RNA transcripts as the source. The primer set for the first-round RT-PCR of the TCR CDR3 was HTBI. TCRdb itself ran the multiplex PCR reads through MiXCR, one entry per CDR3 protein. In the table there are a few hundred thousand distinct CDR3 sequences, around 15% of which are singletons. Germline V gene lookup returns CDR1 MDHEN and CDR2 SYDVKM. The V segment lost 3 bases and the J segment 8 bases; nucleotides outside the gene matches: 13. CDR3 length equals 18 residues. Not enrolled were patients with uncontrolled infection, other autoimmune disease, pregnancy or lactation. Fresh 10 ml peripheral blood yielded PBMCs.

The sequenced material came from blood. This TCR came from a woman aged 50 to 60 with Graves' hyperthyroidism that later progressed to Graves' ophthalmopathy. The genes are TRBV28 and TRBJ2-1, with 13 positions matching TRBD2. The CDR3, as DNA: TGTGCCAGCAGTTTCCCACCCCTGACTAGCGGGAGGAGGTATGAGCAGTTCTTC. It encodes CASSFPPLTSGRRYEQFF.